The 17 T cell receptor beta chains listed next were all sequenced from one sample in a study of shared clonotypes between healthy human individuals. This table comes from immunoSEQ multiplex PCR, and its TCRdb copy is limited to in-frame clones, with some not included. This table holds approximately 1,500,000 clones, roughly 96% found once. Sequencing was done on a sample of naive CD4+ T cells sorted from blood. Sample subset: CD45RA+ positively selected. Receptor source: a man aged 30 to 39 in good health.

The chain uses TRBV28 and TRBJ1-4; no clear D gene. Germline lookup yields CDR1 MDHEN and CDR2 SYDVKM. The CDR3 contains 14 residues. V lost 4 bases, J lost 6 bases, and 12 bases lay in between. CDR3 region: CASSSLGVDEKLFF. DNA of the CDR3: TGTGCCAGCAGTTCCCTGGGTGTGGATGAAAAACTGTTTTTT.

This chain joins TRBV5-4 and TRBJ2-5; possibly TRBD1 for D (6 bases). Trimming pared 4 bases from V and 5 bases from J, leaving 15 bases between. CDR1 is SGHNT and CDR2 is YYREEE in the germline V gene (reference sequence). The CDR3 sequence is 14 residues long. Here the CDR3 DNA reads TGTGCCAGCAGCCTAGAAGGGGGATCGGAGACCCAGTACTTC. Protein sequence: CASSLEGGSETQYF.

The chain carries TRBV5-4 and TRBJ2-1, with 12 bases fitting TRBD2. V was pared by 4 bases and J by 8 bases, with 7 bases of the junction left unmatched. CDR3 length: 15 residues. CDR1 and CDR2 (germline): SGHNT, YYREEE (reference sequence). The CDR3 region is CASSTKTSGSYEQFF. DNA for the CDR3: TGTGCCAGCAGCACCAAGACTAGCGGGAGTTATGAGCAGTTCTTC.

This rearrangement joins TRBV10-3 to TRBJ1-1, with D possibly matching TRBD1 (5 bases). Trimming removed 3 bases from V and 3 bases from J, with 20 bases in between. The length of the CDR3 is 17 residues. Germline V CDR1 and CDR2: ENHRY, SYGVKD. The CDR3 reads CAISDRSTKGWYTEAFF. The DNA for the CDR3 is TGTGCCATCAGTGATCGGAGCACTAAGGGGTGGTACACTGAAGCTTTCTTT.

In regard to this clone: The sample contains more than one DNA sequence encoding this CDR3. The chain uses TRBV25-1 and TRBJ2-7; tentative D call: TRBD1 (5 bases). V was clipped by 4 bases and J by 4 bases, with 8 bases between them. This CDR3 contains 12 residues. Germline CDR1 is MGHDK and CDR2 is SYGVNS. The CDR3 reads CASSVTGYEQYF. The CDR3 DNA reads TGTGCCAGCAGTGTAACAGGTTACGAGCAGTACTTC.

This chain connects TRBV6-5 to TRBJ2-5, with TRBD1 identical over 9 bases. Per germline, CDR1 MNHEY and CDR2 SVGAGI. Trimming cost V 5 bases and J 5 bases; bases outside gene matches: 6. The CDR3 sequence is 14 residues long. CDR3 DNA sequence: TGTGCCAGCAGTGTAACAGGGGGCCGGGAGACCCAGTACTTC. Protein: CASSVTGGRETQYF.

V gene TRBV29-1 combines with J gene TRBJ1-2; D is unclear. The CDR3 covers 13 residues. The V end was cut by 5 bases, the J end by 0 bases, with 10 bases between. The germline gives CDR1 SQVTM, CDR2 ANQGSEA. The CDR3 here is CSVPARTNYGYTF. As DNA, the CDR3 is TGCAGCGTTCCCGCCCGGACTAACTATGGCTACACCTTC.

The gene calls are TRBV19 and TRBJ2-1; 7 bases are shared with TRBD1. The CDR3 spans 15 residues. The V gene's germline CDR1 is LNHDA and CDR2 SQIVND (reference sequence). Trimming removed 4 bases from V and 7 bases from J; junction bases left unmatched: 10. The CDR3: CASSRGTAGGNEQFF. DNA for the CDR3: TGTGCCAGTAGTAGAGGGACAGCTGGTGGGAATGAGCAGTTCTTC.

The chain couples TRBV2 to TRBJ2-5; TRBD2 is a possible D gene (5 bases). CDR3 length equals 11 residues. V was clipped by 2 bases and J by 13 bases, with 11 bases between them. CDR1 and CDR2 (germline): SNHLY, FYNNEI. The CDR3 loop reads CASSELGIVYF. In nucleotides, the CDR3 is TGTGCCAGCAGTGAACTCGGGATCGTGTACTTC.

The V gene is TRBV7-8, the J gene TRBJ2-7; D not resolved. The germline V gene has CDR1 SGHVS and CDR2 FQNEAQ. V lost 1 base and J 4 bases, leaving 11 bases between the germline ends. The CDR3 covers 14 residues. The CDR3 here is CASSLVPRAYEQYF. CDR3 nucleotides: TGTGCCAGCAGCTTAGTTCCTCGAGCTTACGAGCAGTACTTC.

The chain has TRBV7-8 and TRBJ2-2; D possibly matches TRBD1 or TRBD2 (5 bases each). Per germline, CDR1 SGHVS and CDR2 FQNEAQ. Trimming pared 5 bases from V and 6 bases from J, leaving 19 bases between. The CDR3 runs to 16 residues. The CDR3 DNA reads as TGTGCCAGCAGCCCTAGAGGGGACGGCCTCTCCGGGGAGCTGTTTTTT. It translates to CASSPRGDGLSGELFF.

The J gene is TRBJ2-5, the V gene TRBV5-4; D may be TRBD1 or TRBD2 (5 bases each). Germline-derived CDR1 and CDR2 are SGHNT and YYREEE (reference sequence). Trimming shortened V by 3 bases and J by 1 base, and 19 bases separated the two germline ends. This CDR3 comprises 17 residues. This CDR3 reads CASSSPGAHGAQETQYF. CDR3 sequence (DNA): TGTGCCAGCAGCTCCCCCGGGGCTCACGGGGCCCAAGAGACCCAGTACTTC.

V usage is TRBV5-1 and J usage is TRBJ2-5; unclear D gene. The CDR3 contains 13 residues. Germline V gene data show CDR1 as SGHRS and CDR2 as YFSETQ. V was clipped by 3 bases and J by 2 bases, with 8 bases between them. CDR3 amino acids: CASSSIVQETQYF. DNA of the CDR3: TGCGCCAGCAGCTCGATCGTTCAAGAGACCCAGTACTTC.

In the case of this clone: Other DNA sequences in this sample translate to the same CDR3. V gene TRBV2 combines with J gene TRBJ1-5, with 8 bases matching TRBD1. The germline gives CDR1 SNHLY, CDR2 FYNNEI. The CDR3 length is 15 residues. Trimming at V came to 4 bases and at J to 1 base, leaving 3 bases not matched to a gene. The DNA of the CDR3 is TGTGCCAGCAGTGTTCAGGGGGCGAGCAATCAGCCCCAGCATTTT. It encodes CASSVQGASNQPQHF. Based on the CDR3 plus reference TRBV2 and TRBJ1-5, the full variable domain is EPEVTQTPSHQVTQMGQEVILRCVPISNHLYFYWYRQILGQKVEFLVSFYNNEISEKSEIFDDQFSVERPDGSNFTLKIRSTKLEDSAMYFCASSVQGASNQPQHFGDGTRLSIL.

J is TRBJ2-7 and V is TRBV4-1, with D unresolved. Looked up from germline, CDR1 is MGHRA and CDR2 is YSYEKL. The V end was cut by 1 base, the J end by 0 bases, with 10 bases between. The CDR3 spans 15 residues. For the CDR3, the DNA is TGCGCCAGCAGCCAAGTGGGTAGAAGCTCCTACGAGCAGTACTTC. As protein: CASSQVGRSSYEQYF.

The rearrangement uses TRBV14 and TRBJ2-1; no clear D. The CDR3 length is 18 residues. CDR1 is SGHDN and CDR2 is FVKESK in the germline V gene. The ends were cut back, 1 base at V and 4 bases at J, with 20 bases in the middle. In DNA form, the CDR3 reads TGTGCCAGCAGCCAAGTCCAAACACTGGATCTTTTTTACAATGAGCAGTTCTTC. Amino acids: CASSQVQTLDLFYNEQFF.

This chain uses TRBV11-2 with TRBJ2-7; 7 bases agree with TRBD2. With V trimmed by 5 bases and J by 10 bases, 8 bases remained unmatched. Germline-derived CDR1 and CDR2 are SGHAT and FQNNGV. The CDR3 runs 12 residues. CDR3 DNA sequence: TGTGCCAGCAGCATAGGGGTGGGACTACAGTACTTC. Amino acids: CASSIGVGLQYF.